This is a list of T cell receptor beta chains from one sample in a study of human T cells and chemical hapten exposure. TCRdb reanalysed the RACE reads using MiXCR and keeps one entry per CDR3 protein. The table includes about 65,000 distinct CDR3 sequences, approximately 6.1% detected once. Specimen: whole blood. The receptors were gathered from a female donor in good health. Some clones in this sample may be carry-over from other donors' samples. Both conserved end residues are part of each CDR3. The D gene is left open where the match is weak. A row's size may be missing; if present it is once, few, many or a size class.

TRBD1,few,13,TRBV11-2,TRBJ1-2,TGTGCCAGCAGCCCAGACAGGGGTGGAGGCTACACCTTC,CASSPDRGGGYTF
.,many,14,TRBV21-1,TRBJ2-5,TGTGCCAGCAGGACTAGCGGGTACCAAGAGACCCAGTACTTC,CASRTSGYQETQYF
TRBD1,many,13,TRBV12-3/TRBV12-4,TRBJ2-2,TGTGCCAGCGGGACAGGAGCACACGGGGAGCTGTTTTTT,CASGTGAHGELFF
.,many,15,TRBV4-1,TRBJ1-5,TGCGCCAGCAGCCAACAGGGTTATAGCAATCAGCCCCAGCATTTT,CASSQQGYSNQPQHF
.,many,12,TRBV6-1,TRBJ2-7,TGTGCCAGCAGTGTTTGGTACGGCGAGCAGTACTTC,CASSVWYGEQYF
.,few,15,TRBV20-1,TRBJ2-7,TGCAGTGCTGCAGGGGGGAGCGGGCTTTCCTACGAGCAGTACTTC,CSAAGGSGLSYEQYF
TRBD1,medium-sized,13,TRBV6-6,TRBJ1-4,TGTGCCAGCAGCGGGACAGAGAATGAAAAACTGTTTTTT,CASSGTENEKLFF
.,few,14,TRBV9,TRBJ1-4,TGTGCCAGCAGCGTAGGGGGGGCCAGTGAAAAACTGTTTTTT,CASSVGGASEKLFF
.,.,14,TRBV11-2,TRBJ2-7,TGTGCCAGCAGCTTAGAAGTAGGGGGGAACGAGCAGTACTTC,CASSLEVGGNEQYF
TRBD2,many,14,TRBV18,TRBJ2-5,TGTGCCAGCTCACCACCGGGACTAAAGAGGACCCAGTACTTC,CASSPPGLKRTQYF
TRBD1,few,13,TRBV6-1,TRBJ2-1,TGTGCCAGCAATTGGACAGGGATGGATGAGCAGTTCTTC,CASNWTGMDEQFF
TRBD2,many,15,TRBV13,TRBJ2-7,TGTGCCAGCAGCTCAGGACTAGCCCAATACTACGAGCAGTACTTC,CASSSGLAQYYEQYF
.,many,14,TRBV4-2,TRBJ1-1,TGTGCCAGCAGCCCCCCCGGGGCGGGGACTGAAGCTTTCTTT,CASSPPGAGTEAFF
.,few,14,TRBV9,TRBJ1-3,TGTGCCAGCAGCGTAGATGGCTCTGGAAACACCATATATTTT,CASSVDGSGNTIYF
TRBD1,many,15,TRBV12-3/TRBV12-4,TRBJ2-7,TGTGCCAGCAGTTTTAGGGGGACAGGGCGCTACGAGCAGTACTTC,CASSFRGTGRYEQYF
TRBD2,.,18,TRBV19,TRBJ2-2,TGTGCCAGTAGTATCTGGGGACTTAGCGGGAGTAACACCGGGGAGCTGTTTTTT,CASSIWGLSGSNTGELFF
TRBD1,many,17,TRBV12-3/TRBV12-4,TRBJ2-6,TGTGCCAGCAGTTTTGGGACAGGGGGCTCTGGGGCCAACGTCCTGACTTTC,CASSFGTGGSGANVLTF
.,.,12,TRBV6-2/TRBV6-3,TRBJ2-5,TGTGCCAGCAGTAGCCCGGAGGAGACCCAGTACTTC,CASSSPEETQYF
.,many,14,TRBV4-1,TRBJ2-7,TGCGCCAGCAGCCACGTGGGATTAAGAAGCGAGCAGTACTTC,CASSHVGLRSEQYF
TRBD1,many,13,TRBV28,TRBJ2-7,TGTGCCAGCAGGGGACAGGACTCCTACGAGCAGTACTTC,CASRGQDSYEQYF
TRBD2,many,14,TRBV20-1,TRBJ2-7,TGCAGTGCTAGAAGGTCCGGGAGGATCTACGAGCAGTACTTC,CSARRSGRIYEQYF
TRBD2,many,17,TRBV5-1,TRBJ2-3,TGCGCCAGCAGCTTGCGGGGGGGCGCGGGAAGCACAGATACGCAGTATTTT,CASSLRGGAGSTDTQYF